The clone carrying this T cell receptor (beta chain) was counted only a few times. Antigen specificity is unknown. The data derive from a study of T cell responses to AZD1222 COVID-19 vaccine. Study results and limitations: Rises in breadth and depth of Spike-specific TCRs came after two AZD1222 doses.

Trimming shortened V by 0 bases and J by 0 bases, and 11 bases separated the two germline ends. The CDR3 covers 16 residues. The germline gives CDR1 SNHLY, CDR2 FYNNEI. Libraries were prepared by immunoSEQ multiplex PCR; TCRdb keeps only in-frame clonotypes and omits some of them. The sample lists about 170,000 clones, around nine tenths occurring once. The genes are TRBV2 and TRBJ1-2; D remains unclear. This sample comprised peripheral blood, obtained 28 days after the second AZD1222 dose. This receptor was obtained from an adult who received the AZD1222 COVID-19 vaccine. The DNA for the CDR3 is TGTGCCAGCAGTGAAGCACTCGGGTCGCCTAACTATGGCTACACCTTC. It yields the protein CASSEALGSPNYGYTF. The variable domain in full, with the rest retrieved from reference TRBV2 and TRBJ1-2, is EPEVTQTPSHQVTQMGQEVILRCVPISNHLYFYWYRQILGQKVEFLVSFYNNEISEKSEIFDDQFSVERPDGSNFTLKIRSTKLEDSAMYFCASSEALGSPNYGYTFGSGTRLTVV.